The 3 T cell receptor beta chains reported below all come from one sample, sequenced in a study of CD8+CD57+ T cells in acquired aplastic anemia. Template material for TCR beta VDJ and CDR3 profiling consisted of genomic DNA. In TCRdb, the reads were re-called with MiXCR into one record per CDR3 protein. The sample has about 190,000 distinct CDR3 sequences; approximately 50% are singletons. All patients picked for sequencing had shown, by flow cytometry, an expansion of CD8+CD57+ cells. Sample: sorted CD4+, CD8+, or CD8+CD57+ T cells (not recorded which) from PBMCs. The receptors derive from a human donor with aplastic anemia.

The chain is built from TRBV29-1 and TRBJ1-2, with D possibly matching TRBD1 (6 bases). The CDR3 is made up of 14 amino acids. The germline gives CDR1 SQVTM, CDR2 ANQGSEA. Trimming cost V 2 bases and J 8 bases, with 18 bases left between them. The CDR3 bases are TGCAGCGTTGAAATCTCGGGACACTCAAGAGGCTACACCTTC. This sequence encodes CSVEISGHSRGYTF.

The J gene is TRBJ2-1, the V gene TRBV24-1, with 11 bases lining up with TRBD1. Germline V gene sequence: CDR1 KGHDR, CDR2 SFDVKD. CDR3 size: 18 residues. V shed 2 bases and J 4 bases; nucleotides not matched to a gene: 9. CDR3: CATSDSINRDRGYNEQFF. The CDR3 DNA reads TGTGCCACCAGTGATTCCATAAACCGGGACAGGGGGTACAATGAGCAGTTCTTC.

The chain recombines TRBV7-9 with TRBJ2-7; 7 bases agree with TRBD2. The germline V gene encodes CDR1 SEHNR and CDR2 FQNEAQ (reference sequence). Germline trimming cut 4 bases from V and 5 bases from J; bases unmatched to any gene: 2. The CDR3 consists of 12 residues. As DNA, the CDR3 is TGTGCCAGCAGCTCGGGGAGGGACGAGCAGTACTTC. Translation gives CASSSGRDEQYF.